The clone carrying this T cell receptor (beta chain) was observed a single time. What it recognizes is unknown. The germline V gene has CDR1 LNHNV and CDR2 YYDKDF (reference sequence). CDR3 size: 16 residues. The V segment lost 0 bases and the J segment 8 bases; nucleotides outside the gene matches: 10. These data originate in a study of cytomegalovirus exposure and HLA in healthy donors. PCR employed 60 Vbeta and 13 Jbeta primers. TCRdb keeps only in-frame clones here, not all; method: immunoSEQ multiplex PCR. This table has some 130,000 clones, 60% to 80% appearing once. Study-wide findings and caveats: A later analysis showed that HLA-associated TCR beta chains had undergone more clonal expansion than equally common others.

This sequence was found in a man aged 25 to 40 in good health and CMV-seronegative. This rearrangement joins TRBV15 to TRBJ1-2; 9 nucleotides line up with TRBD1. The source material was PBMCs. CDR3 amino acids: CATSRDLVTGGGGYTF. DNA of the CDR3: TGTGCCACCAGCAGAGATTTGGTGACAGGGGGAGGGGGCTACACCTTC.